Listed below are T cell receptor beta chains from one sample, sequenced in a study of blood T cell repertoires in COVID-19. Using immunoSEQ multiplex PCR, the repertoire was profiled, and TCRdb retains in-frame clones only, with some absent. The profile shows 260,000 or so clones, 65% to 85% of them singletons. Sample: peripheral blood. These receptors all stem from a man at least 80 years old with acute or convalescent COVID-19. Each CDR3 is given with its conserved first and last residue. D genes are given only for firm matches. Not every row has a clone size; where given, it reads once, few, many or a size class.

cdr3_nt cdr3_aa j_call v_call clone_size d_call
TGTGCCAGCAGTTTACTCGGACAGGGGGCGTCGGTGAATGAGCAGTTCTTC CASSLLGQGASVNEQFF TRBJ2-1 TRBV27 - TRBD1
TGTGCCAGCAGGAAACCGGGATGGGGCACTGAAGCTTTCTTT CASRKPGWGTEAFF TRBJ1-1 TRBV6-5 - -
TGTGCCAGCAGCTTATCCGTGGCTAGCGGGAGGACCTACAATGAGCAGTTCTTC CASSLSVASGRTYNEQFF TRBJ2-1 TRBV7-9 - TRBD2
TGCGCCAGCAGCTTAGGGGACAGTACTAACACCGGGGAGCTGTTTTTT CASSLGDSTNTGELFF TRBJ2-2 TRBV5-1 - TRBD1
TGTGCCAGCACCATCTACAATGAGCAGTTCTTC CASTIYNEQFF TRBJ2-1 TRBV6-5 - -
TGTGCCAGCGAGGTTGTGAGGGAAGAGACCCAGTACTTC CASEVVREETQYF TRBJ2-5 TRBV2 - -
TGTGCCAGCAGCCGAGGGGGCAAGACCTCCTACGAGCAGTACTTC CASSRGGKTSYEQYF TRBJ2-7 TRBV7-8 - TRBD1
TGTGCCAGCAAAATAGGGGGGGTCGGCACTGAAGCTTTCTTT CASKIGGVGTEAFF TRBJ1-1 TRBV28 - -
TGTGCCAGCAGCTTAGGAACCGGAGGCGGCTATGGCTACACCTTC CASSLGTGGGYGYTF TRBJ1-2 TRBV7-6 - -
TGTGCCAGCAGCGCTGGGGGGGCAGGGGCAGATACGCAGTATTTT CASSAGGAGADTQYF TRBJ2-3 TRBV9 - -
TGTGCCACCAGCAGAGCTGCAGGGTTCGGTGATGGCTACACCTTC CATSRAAGFGDGYTF TRBJ1-2 TRBV15 - -
TGTGCCAGCAGCCAAGCCGTGGGACTCAAAGGCTCCAATGAGCAGTTCTTC CASSQAVGLKGSNEQFF TRBJ2-1 TRBV3-1/TRBV3-2 - -
TGTGCCAGCAGTGAAGGGACACAAAAGTTGGGCAATCAGCCCCAGCATTTT CASSEGTQKLGNQPQHF TRBJ1-5 TRBV2 - -
TGTGCCAGTAGCGAAACAGTTAGCACAGATACGCAGTATTTT CASSETVSTDTQYF TRBJ2-3 TRBV19 - -
TGTGCCAGCTCACGTAGCTATATTCGCACAGATACGCAGTATTTT CASSRSYIRTDTQYF TRBJ2-3 TRBV18 - -
TGTGCCAGTAGTATACAAAGGACAGATTACAATGAGCAGTTCTTC CASSIQRTDYNEQFF TRBJ2-1 TRBV19 - -
TGCAGCGTAGTGAGGGTTTTGGGCACTGAAGCTTTCTTT CSVVRVLGTEAFF TRBJ1-1 TRBV29-1 once -
TGTGCCAGTACCGTGACAGGGGGAAACATTCAGTACTTC CASTVTGGNIQYF TRBJ2-4 TRBV19 - TRBD1
TGCGCCAGCAGCCCACAGGGGGCTGGGGCCAACGTCCTGACTTTC CASSPQGAGANVLTF TRBJ2-6 TRBV5-1 - TRBD1
TGTGCCAGCAGTTCTTACAGGGGCCTAGCGGGAGGGGAAGAGCAGTACTTC CASSSYRGLAGGEEQYF TRBJ2-7 TRBV27 - TRBD2
TGTGCCAGTAGTTCGCTTCTAGCGGGGCACTACAATGAGCAGTTCTTC CASSSLLAGHYNEQFF TRBJ2-1 TRBV19 few TRBD2
TGCGCCAGCAGCTTGGGACAGGCCCCGGGGGAGCTGTTTTTT CASSLGQAPGELFF TRBJ2-2 TRBV5-1 - -
TGTGCCACCGGGACCGGGACAGGGACCTACGAGCAGTACTTC CATGTGTGTYEQYF TRBJ2-7 TRBV24-1 - TRBD1
TGTGCCAGCAGGAGGGGCCAAATGGGACTAGCGGGGGGTGTTCGAGAGACCCAGTACTTC CASRRGQMGLAGGVRETQYF TRBJ2-5 TRBV2 - TRBD2
TGTGCCAGCAAAACAGGGTCTTCACCCCTCCACTTT CASKTGSSPLHF TRBJ1-6 TRBV2 few -
TGTGCCAGCAGCCCAGGCCCGCCCCTCCCAGGGGGCCGAGGCTACACCTTC CASSPGPPLPGGRGYTF TRBJ1-2 TRBV28 - TRBD1
TGCGCCAGCAGCGAGACAGGCGGCTATGGCTACACCTTC CASSETGGYGYTF TRBJ1-2 TRBV5-1 - -
TGTGCCAGTAGTATACTAGCCGGACGAACTTTCTTT CASSILAGRTFF TRBJ1-1 TRBV19 - -
TGTGCCAGCAGCCCCCAACGAAACAGGTCTCCACTCTTACCTAGCTCCTATAATTCACCCCTCCACTTT CASSPQRNRSPLLPSSYNSPLHF TRBJ1-6 TRBV6-2/TRBV6-3 - -
TGTGCCAGCAGTTCTTTCGGGGGAGCCCGCAATCAGCCCCAGCATTTT CASSSFGGARNQPQHF TRBJ1-5 TRBV6-6 - -
TGCGCCAGCAGCCTATCGGTCGGGGGGGACATTCAGTACTTC CASSLSVGGDIQYF TRBJ2-4 TRBV4-1 few TRBD2
TGTGCCAGTAGCCCGGACAGGGGAACCCATGGCTACACCTTC CASSPDRGTHGYTF TRBJ1-2 TRBV19 few TRBD1
TGTGCCAGCAGCGCCGGGACTAGCGGCACAGATACGCAGTATTTT CASSAGTSGTDTQYF TRBJ2-3 TRBV11-3 - TRBD2
TGCAGTGCTAGTCGCTCTAGCGGGACCCCCTACGAGCAGTACTTC CSASRSSGTPYEQYF TRBJ2-7 TRBV20-1 few TRBD2
TGTGCCAGCAGCGCAGGCCCACAGGGGGTTAAAACCGGGGAGCTGTTTTTT CASSAGPQGVKTGELFF TRBJ2-2 TRBV9 - TRBD1
TGTGCCACCACGGGACAGGGAACAGATACGCAGTATTTT CATTGQGTDTQYF TRBJ2-3 TRBV24-1 - TRBD1
TGTGCCAGCTCAACAAGTTTAACAGATACGCAGTATTTT CASSTSLTDTQYF TRBJ2-3 TRBV18 few -
TGTGCCAGCAGCCGCCGTTCCACAGGGGAGCAGTACTTC CASSRRSTGEQYF TRBJ2-7 TRBV3-1/TRBV3-2 - -
TGTGCCATCAGTGACAGCGGAAGTAATGAAAAACTGTTTTTT CAISDSGSNEKLFF TRBJ1-4 TRBV10-3 once -
TGTGCCAGCACCGACTATGAAAAACTGTTTTTT CASTDYEKLFF TRBJ1-4 TRBV2 - -